Presented here are 26 T cell receptor beta chains from one specimen sequenced in a study of blood T cell repertoires in COVID-19. TCRdb keeps only in-frame clones here, not all; method: immunoSEQ multiplex PCR. The sample includes around 400,000 clones, about 88% of them seen just once. The specimen was PBMCs or T cells enriched from blood (not recorded which). Receptors originate from a woman aged 18-30 years who had been exposed to COVID-19.

The chain joins TRBV12-3 or TRBV12-4 to TRBJ2-7, with a weak D call TRBD2 (5 bases). The CDR3 extends over 13 amino acids. V lost 3 bases, J lost 5 bases, and 11 bases lay in between. DNA of the CDR3: TGTGCCAGCAGTTTGGTGGGAGAGCACGAGCAGTACTTC. It is translated as CASSLVGEHEQYF.

The CDR3 reads CASSSLTGINSPLHF. The CDR3 DNA reads TGTGCCAGCAGCTCCCTGACAGGGATTAATTCACCCCTCCACTTT. V usage is TRBV7-2 and J usage is TRBJ1-6, with TRBD1 matching over 7 bases. This CDR3 has 15 residues. CDR1 is SGHTA and CDR2 is FQGNSA in the germline V gene. After removal of 4 bases from V and 6 bases from J, the junction contained 6 bases not matched to a gene.

The chain couples TRBV4-3 to TRBJ1-2; perhaps TRBD1 as D (6 bases). With 3 bases removed from V and 8 bases from J, the gap between germline ends came to 13 bases. This CDR3 contains 13 residues. Germline-derived CDR1 and CDR2 are LGHNA and YSLEER. The CDR3 region is CASSQEGTHGYTF. CDR3 coding DNA: TGCGCCAGCAGCCAGGAAGGGACACACGGCTACACCTTC.

The V call is TRBV3-1 (or the pseudogene TRBV3-2), the J call TRBJ1-6, with D unclear. V dropped 4 bases and J dropped 8 bases, with 6 bases sitting between them. The CDR3 contains 12 residues. Germline values: CDR1 LGHDT, CDR2 YNNKEL (reference sequence). CDR3 bases: TGTGCCAGCAGCCTTCTCCATTCACCCCTCCACTTT. Translation gives CASSLLHSPLHF.

The J gene is TRBJ2-3, the V gene TRBV18, with a possible D match to TRBD2 (5 bases). Per the germline V gene, CDR1 is KGHSH and CDR2 is LQKENI. This CDR3 has 15 amino acids. The V gene lost 3 bases and the J gene lost 2 bases, with 12 bases spanning the gap. Here the CDR3 DNA reads TGTGCCAGCTCACCTTATACCGGGATCACAGATACGCAGTATTTT. Translated, it gives CASSPYTGITDTQYF.

The chain employs TRBV7-3 and TRBJ1-1; D remains ambiguous. This CDR3 is built from 14 residues. From germline, CDR1 is SGHTA and CDR2 FQGTGA. With 5 bases removed from V and 4 bases from J, the gap between germline ends came to 14 bases. The CDR3 region is CASSQQPASTEAFF. The CDR3 DNA reads TGTGCCAGCAGCCAACAGCCCGCCTCCACTGAAGCTTTCTTT.

The genes are TRBV9 and TRBJ2-2; 8 bases match TRBD1. Trimming at V came to 4 bases and at J to 4 bases, leaving 12 bases not matched to a gene. The CDR3 spans 17 residues. CDR1 is SGDLS, CDR2 YYNGEE, per germline. CDR3 in amino acids: CASSPRTGREGTGELFF. The CDR3, as DNA: TGTGCCAGCAGCCCGCGGACAGGGCGGGAAGGCACCGGGGAGCTGTTTTTT.

This clone has only a few counts. The chain is built from TRBV5-1 and TRBJ2-7; D is uncertain. The length of the CDR3 is 14 residues. The V end lost 4 bases, the J end lost 3 bases, and 14 bases lay between the germline ends. Germline-derived CDR1 and CDR2 are SGHRS and YFSETQ. The CDR3 region is CASSPITRSYEQYF. As DNA, the CDR3 is TGCGCCAGCAGCCCCATAACACGGAGCTACGAGCAGTACTTC.

The chain links TRBV27 to TRBJ2-7, with 9 bases identical to TRBD1. V trimming: 6 bases; J trimming: 4 bases; junction bases outside the gene matches: 10. This CDR3 contains 15 residues. Per germline, CDR1 MNHEY and CDR2 SMNVEV (reference sequence). CDR3 nucleotides: TGTGCCAGCAGACTTCCGGGACAGGGCAGGTACGAGCAGTACTTC. It translates to CASRLPGQGRYEQYF.

The chain joins TRBV6-5 to TRBJ2-7; weak D call: TRBD1 (5 bases). The CDR3 extends over 13 amino acids. V dropped 4 bases and J dropped 1 base, with 8 bases sitting between them. Per the germline V gene, CDR1 is MNHEY and CDR2 is SVGAGI. CDR3 protein: CASSSGQSYEQYF. CDR3 DNA sequence: TGTGCCAGCAGTTCCGGACAATCCTACGAGCAGTACTTC.

The table lists this clone with a few counts. CDR3 DNA sequence: TGTGCCAGCAGGATCCGGGACAGGTTTAGCAATCAGCCCCAGCATTTT. As protein: CASRIRDRFSNQPQHF. This chain links TRBV28 with TRBJ1-5; TRBD1 aligns across 8 bases. This CDR3 region has 16 residues. V shed 6 bases, J shed 0 bases, and the junction held 7 bases outside the gene matches. Germline CDR1 is MDHEN and CDR2 is SYDVKM.

In this sample, this clone turned up a few times. J is TRBJ1-1 and V is TRBV2; tentative D call: TRBD1 (5 bases). In germline, CDR1 is SNHLY, CDR2 FYNNEI. The CDR3 runs 15 residues. V was trimmed by 7 bases and J by 1 base, leaving 16 bases between them. The CDR3 here is CASNVQGLGNTEAFF. In DNA, the CDR3 is TGTGCCAGCAACGTTCAGGGTTTGGGGAACACTGAAGCTTTCTTT. The full variable domain, rest sourced from reference TRBV2 and TRBJ1-1, is EPEVTQTPSHQVTQMGQEVILRCVPISNHLYFYWYRQILGQKVEFLVSFYNNEISEKSEIFDDQFSVERPDGSNFTLKIRSTKLEDSAMYFCASNVQGLGNTEAFFGQGTRLTVV.

The CDR3 DNA is TGTGCCACCAGTGATTTGGCGACGGGGGGCACAGATACGCAGTATTTT. Protein sequence: CATSDLATGGTDTQYF. The rearrangement uses TRBV24-1 and TRBJ2-3, with D possibly TRBD2 on 6 matching bases. The V gene's germline CDR1 is KGHDR and CDR2 SFDVKD. V lost 0 bases to trimming and J lost 1 base, with 10 bases between them. This CDR3 has 16 residues.

The chain uses TRBV28 and TRBJ2-1; 10 bases are a match to TRBD1. V trimming: 2 bases; J trimming: 7 bases; junction bases outside the gene matches: 5. The CDR3 length is 15 residues. Germline V gene lookup returns CDR1 MDHEN and CDR2 SYDVKM. CDR3 nucleotide sequence: TGTGCCAGCAGTTTACCCGGGACAGGGGTTAATGAGCAGTTCTTC. This gives the protein CASSLPGTGVNEQFF.

The chain is built from TRBV28 and TRBJ2-4, with 9 positions matching TRBD1. V dropped 6 bases and J dropped 8; count of bases not matched to a gene: 8. Germline CDR1 is MDHEN and CDR2 is SYDVKM. There are 14 residues in the CDR3. In DNA, the CDR3 is TGTGCCAGCAGATTTACAGGGGGCGGAGACATTCAGTACTTC. It codes for CASRFTGGGDIQYF. The full variable domain, rest sourced from reference TRBV28 and TRBJ2-4, is DVKVTQSSRYLVKRTGEKVFLECVQDMDHENMFWYRQDPGLGLRLIYFSYDVKMKEKGDIPEGYSVSREKKERFSLILESASTNQTSMYLCASRFTGGGDIQYFGAGTRLSVL.

V gene TRBV7-8 combines with J gene TRBJ2-7; D is unclear. Germline V CDR1 and CDR2: SGHVS, FQNEAQ. The CDR3 is made up of 13 amino acids. The germline V and J ends were trimmed by 2 bases and 2 bases, with 7 bases remaining between them. The CDR3 DNA follows: TGTGCCAGCAGCTTAAACAGTCCCTACGAGCAGTACTTC. It is translated as CASSLNSPYEQYF.

This clone has a handful of counts. V usage is TRBV2 and J usage is TRBJ1-5; 8 bases agree with TRBD1. Germline-derived CDR1 and CDR2 are SNHLY and FYNNEI. The CDR3 extends over 15 amino acids. V lost 3 bases to trimming and J lost 3 bases; unmatched junction nucleotides: 4. Here the CDR3 DNA reads TGTGCCAGCAGTGACCTGACAGGGGTCAATCAGCCCCAGCATTTT. It yields the protein CASSDLTGVNQPQHF.

The J gene is TRBJ2-7, the V gene TRBV15, with D hard to call. This CDR3 has 15 residues. V lost 0 bases to trimming and J lost 0 bases, with 9 bases between them. CDR1 and CDR2 from the germline V gene are LNHNV and YYDKDF (reference sequence). The CDR3 loop is CATSRDPLDSYEQYF. CDR3 DNA: TGTGCCACCAGCAGAGATCCCCTAGACTCCTACGAGCAGTACTTC.

The chain carries TRBV5-4 and TRBJ2-1; a possible D gene is TRBD2 (6 bases). Trimming shortened V by 3 bases and J by 2 bases, and 15 bases separated the two germline ends. Per germline, CDR1 SGHNT and CDR2 YYREEE (reference sequence). There are 16 residues in the CDR3. The CDR3 reads CASSSLGGPTYNEQFF. CDR3 in DNA: TGTGCCAGCAGCTCGCTTGGAGGGCCAACCTACAATGAGCAGTTCTTC.

This clone was observed a single time. The chain recombines TRBV2 with TRBJ2-5; unclear D gene. Trimming removed 2 bases at V and 9 bases at J, with 16 bases between. This CDR3 contains 14 residues. The germline V gene has CDR1 SNHLY and CDR2 FYNNEI. The CDR3: CASSEYGTATAQYF. The CDR3 nucleotides are TGTGCCAGCAGTGAATACGGAACAGCCACGGCCCAGTACTTC.

The chain carries TRBV27 and TRBJ1-6; the D gene is possibly TRBD1 (5 bases). Germline values: CDR1 MNHEY, CDR2 SMNVEV (reference sequence). This CDR3 has 16 amino acids. Trimming pared 0 bases from V and 14 bases from J, leaving 20 bases between. CDR3 nucleotides: TGTGCCAGCAGTTTATCGACCCCATGGGCAGGGCTAGCCCTCCACTTT. As protein: CASSLSTPWAGLALHF.

CDR3 coding DNA: TGTGCCAGCAGCGCCCGTTATTCGGAGCCCACCCACAATGAGCAGTTCTTC. The encoded protein is CASSARYSEPTHNEQFF. The chain links TRBV9 to TRBJ2-1; D is uncertain. CDR1 SGDLS and CDR2 YYNGEE come from the germline V gene. This CDR3 region has 17 residues. Trimming cost V 3 bases and J 5 bases, with 21 bases left between them. The full variable domain, rest sourced from reference TRBV9 and TRBJ2-1, is DSGVTQTPKHLITATGQRVTLRCSPRSGDLSVYWYQQSLDQGLQFLIQYYNGEERAKGNILERFSAQQFPDLHSELNLSSLELGDSALYFCASSARYSEPTHNEQFFGPGTRLTVL.

J is TRBJ2-3 and V is TRBV7-8; TRBD2 is a possible D gene (6 bases). Germline V gene sequence: CDR1 SGHVS, CDR2 FQNEAQ. The V end was cut by 7 bases, the J end by 3 bases, with 11 bases between. The CDR3 contains 13 residues. Here the CDR3 reads CASTFGGTDTQYF. In DNA, the CDR3 is TGTGCCAGCACCTTCGGGGGTACAGATACGCAGTATTTT.

As to this clone: At one end the junction does not follow the germline gene, possibly because of a read error. This chain joins TRBV6-5 and TRBJ2-3; 7 positions match TRBD2. This CDR3 spans 13 amino acids. Germline V gene sequence: CDR1 MNHEY, CDR2 SVGAGI. The CDR3 DNA follows: TGTGCCAGCAGTGACTCGGGGAGGGCTACGCAGTATTTT. Its protein product is CASSDSGRATQYF.

The V gene is TRBV28, the J gene TRBJ2-1; D is possibly TRBD2 (5 bases). Trimming took off 5 bases at V and 0 bases at J, with 11 bases between the two ends. The CDR3 totals 15 residues. The germline CDR1 and CDR2 sequences are MDHEN and SYDVKM. The CDR3 is CASSTLGSSYNEQFF. The CDR3 region has the DNA TGTGCCAGCAGTACCCTAGGGAGCTCCTACAATGAGCAGTTCTTC. Full variable domain (rest looked up from reference TRBV28 and TRBJ2-1): DVKVTQSSRYLVKRTGEKVFLECVQDMDHENMFWYRQDPGLGLRLIYFSYDVKMKEKGDIPEGYSVSREKKERFSLILESASTNQTSMYLCASSTLGSSYNEQFFGPGTRLTVL.

The genes are TRBV11-1 and TRBJ1-1; possible D gene TRBD1, 5 bases. The germline V gene encodes CDR1 SGHAT and CDR2 FQDESV (reference sequence). The V end lost 8 bases, the J end lost 1 base, and 11 bases lay between the germline ends. This CDR3 is 13 amino acids long. CDR3 protein: CASRPTANTEAFF. For the CDR3, the DNA is TGTGCCAGCCGACCGACAGCGAACACTGAAGCTTTCTTT.